The rows below give T cell receptor beta chains drawn from one sample of a study of beta chain features in type 1 diabetes. The protocol was immunoSEQ multiplex PCR, while the TCRdb copy is restricted to in-frame clones and leaves out a portion. Of under 500,000 clones listed, 30% are singletons. Material for sequencing was naive CD4+ T cells from blood. The origin of the receptors is a young man in good health. CDR3s include the opening cysteine and the closing phenylalanine or tryptophan. Fields, in order: J gene, D gene, clone size, V gene, CDR3 protein, CDR3 DNA. D genes are given only for firm matches. For some rows the clone size is stated as once, few or many, or as a class when expanded; others skip it.

TRBJ2-1 | NA | NA | TRBV6-5 | CASSEIGGQFF | TGTGCCAGCAGTGAAATTGGTGGGCAGTTCTTC
TRBJ2-7 | NA | NA | TRBV30 | CAWSVGRGTYEQYF | TGTGCCTGGAGTGTCGGAAGGGGAACCTACGAGCAGTACTTC
TRBJ1-2 | NA | few | TRBV29-1 | CSVEQGGFWDGYTF | TGCAGCGTCGAACAGGGAGGATTTTGGGATGGCTACACCTTC
TRBJ2-7 | TRBD1 | NA | TRBV29-1 | CSVAGTASYEQYF | TGCAGCGTTGCCGGGACAGCTTCCTACGAGCAGTACTTC
TRBJ2-7 | TRBD1 | NA | TRBV6-5 | CASSYRGTVAYEQYF | TGTGCCAGCAGTTACCGTGGGACAGTCGCCTACGAGCAGTACTTC
TRBJ1-2 | NA | NA | TRBV29-1 | CSVRRILYGYTF | TGCAGCGTTAGACGGATTCTCTATGGCTACACCTTC
TRBJ1-1 | NA | NA | TRBV7-9 | CASSFRVGANTEAFF | TGTGCCAGCAGCTTCCGTGTGGGGGCGAACACTGAAGCTTTCTTT
TRBJ2-1 | NA | NA | TRBV29-1 | CSVGKSASYNEQFF | TGCAGCGTTGGAAAGTCGGCTTCGTACAATGAGCAGTTCTTC
TRBJ1-1 | NA | few | TRBV7-9 | CASKLAGGTEAFF | TGTGCCAGCAAGCTTGCTGGGGGAACTGAAGCTTTCTTT
TRBJ2-1 | TRBD2 | few | TRBV10-3 | CAISGGTSGLSSYNEQFF | TGTGCCATCAGTGGGGGGACTAGCGGATTAAGCTCCTACAATGAGCAGTTCTTC
TRBJ1-1 | TRBD1 | NA | TRBV7-9 | CASSFGDRDTEAFF | TGTGCCAGCAGCTTTGGTGACAGGGACACTGAAGCTTTCTTT
TRBJ2-2 | NA | few | TRBV7-7 | CASSPHSYTGELFF | TGTGCTAGCAGCCCGCACAGCTACACCGGGGAGCTGTTTTTT
TRBJ1-5 | NA | few | TRBV30 | CAWRAYGARNQPQHF | TGTGCCTGGAGGGCCTACGGCGCCAGGAATCAGCCCCAGCATTTT